The table lists the clone carrying this T cell receptor (beta chain) with a few counts. The CDR3 has 17 residues. The germline CDR1 and CDR2 sequences are SEHNR and FQNEAQ (reference sequence). Trimming cost V 1 base and J 6 bases; bases outside gene matches: 9. TCRdb analysed the RT-PCR reads with MiXCR anew, one entry per CDR3 protein. The repertoire includes about 700,000 distinct CDR3 sequences, over 12% of them detected once, and 3.6% sits in the top ten. This clonotype originated in a female donor in good health, serving as a healthy control. This rearrangement joins TRBV7-9 to TRBJ2-1; 10 bases are a match to TRBD2. Sequences were obtained from memory CD4+ T cells from blood. As DNA, the CDR3 is TGTGCCAGCAGCTTAGGGCGTGGTAGCGGGAGGCTCAATGAGCAGTTCTTC. This encodes CASSLGRGSGRLNEQFF.